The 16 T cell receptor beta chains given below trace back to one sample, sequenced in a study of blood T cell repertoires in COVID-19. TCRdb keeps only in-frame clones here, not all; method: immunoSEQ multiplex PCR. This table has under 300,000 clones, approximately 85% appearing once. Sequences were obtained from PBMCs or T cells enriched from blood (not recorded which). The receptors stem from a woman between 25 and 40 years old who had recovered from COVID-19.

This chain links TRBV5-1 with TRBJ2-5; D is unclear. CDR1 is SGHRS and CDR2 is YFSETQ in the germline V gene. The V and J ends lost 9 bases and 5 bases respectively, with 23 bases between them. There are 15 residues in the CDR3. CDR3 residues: CATSYSGRQAETQYF. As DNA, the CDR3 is TGCGCCACCTCGTATTCTGGCAGGCAGGCGGAGACCCAGTACTTC.

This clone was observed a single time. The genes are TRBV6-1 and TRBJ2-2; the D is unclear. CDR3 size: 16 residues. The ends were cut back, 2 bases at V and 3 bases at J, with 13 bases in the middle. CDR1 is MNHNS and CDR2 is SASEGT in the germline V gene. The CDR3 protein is CASSERPADYTGELFF. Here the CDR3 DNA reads TGTGCCAGCAGTGAAAGGCCGGCGGATTACACCGGGGAGCTGTTTTTT.

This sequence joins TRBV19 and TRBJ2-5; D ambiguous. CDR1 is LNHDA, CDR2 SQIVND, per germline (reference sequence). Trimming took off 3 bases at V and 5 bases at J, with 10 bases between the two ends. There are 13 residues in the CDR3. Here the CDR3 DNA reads TGTGCCAGTAGTATCTCTCAGGCTGAGACCCAGTACTTC. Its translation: CASSISQAETQYF.

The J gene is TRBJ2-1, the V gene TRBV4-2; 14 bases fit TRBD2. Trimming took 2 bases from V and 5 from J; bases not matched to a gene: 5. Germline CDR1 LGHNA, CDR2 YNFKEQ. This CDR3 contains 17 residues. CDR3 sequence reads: CASSQSGLAGEHNEQFF. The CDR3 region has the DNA TGTGCCAGCAGCCAATCGGGACTAGCGGGGGAACACAATGAGCAGTTCTTC.

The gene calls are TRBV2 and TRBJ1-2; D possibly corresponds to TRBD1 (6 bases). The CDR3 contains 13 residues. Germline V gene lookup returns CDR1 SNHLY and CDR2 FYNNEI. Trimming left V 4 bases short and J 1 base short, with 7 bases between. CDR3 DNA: TGTGCCAGCAGTGGGACAGTTAACTATGGCTACACCTTC. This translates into CASSGTVNYGYTF.

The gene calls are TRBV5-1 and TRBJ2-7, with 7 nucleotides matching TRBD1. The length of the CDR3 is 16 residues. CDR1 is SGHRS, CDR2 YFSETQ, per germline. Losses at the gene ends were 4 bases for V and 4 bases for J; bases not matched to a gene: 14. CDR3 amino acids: CASSQNRGGDMYEQYF. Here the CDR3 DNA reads TGCGCCAGCAGCCAGAACCGAGGGGGCGATATGTACGAGCAGTACTTC.

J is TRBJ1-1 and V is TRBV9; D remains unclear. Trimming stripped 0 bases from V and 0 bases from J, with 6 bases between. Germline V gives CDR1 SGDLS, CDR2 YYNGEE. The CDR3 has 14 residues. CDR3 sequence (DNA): TGTGCCAGCAGCGTAGACCAGGTGAACACTGAAGCTTTCTTT. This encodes CASSVDQVNTEAFF.

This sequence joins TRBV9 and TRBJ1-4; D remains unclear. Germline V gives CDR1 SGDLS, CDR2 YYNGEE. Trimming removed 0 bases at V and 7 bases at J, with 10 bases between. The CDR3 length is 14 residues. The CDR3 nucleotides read TGTGCCAGCAGCGTAGAGTCCCATAGTGAAAAACTGTTTTTT. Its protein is CASSVESHSEKLFF.

Here the CDR3 DNA reads TGTGCCAGCAGCTTAGGAGGGGATGGCGAGACCCAGTACTTC. Encoded protein: CASSLGGDGETQYF. The rearrangement joins TRBV7-3 to TRBJ2-5; the D gene is possibly TRBD2 (6 bases). Germline-derived CDR1 and CDR2 are SGHTA and FQGTGA. The V end lost 2 bases, the J end lost 5 bases, and 12 bases lay between the germline ends. CDR3 length: 14 amino acids. The whole variable domain, filled in from reference TRBV7-3 and TRBJ2-5, reads GAGVSQTPSNKVTEKGKYVELRCDPISGHTALYWYRQSLGQGPEFLIYFQGTGAADDSGLPNDRFFAVRPEGSVSTLKIQRTERGDSAVYLCASSLGGDGETQYFGPGTRLLVL.

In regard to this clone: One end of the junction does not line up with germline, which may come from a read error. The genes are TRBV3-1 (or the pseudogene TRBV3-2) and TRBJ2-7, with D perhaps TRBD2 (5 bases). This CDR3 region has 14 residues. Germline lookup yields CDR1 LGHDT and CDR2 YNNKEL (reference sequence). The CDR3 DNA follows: TGTGCCAGCAGTCAAGGAGGATTCGGGTACGAGCAGTACTTC. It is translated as CASSQGGFGYEQYF.

In DNA form, the CDR3 reads TGTGCCAGCAGGGGCAGGCCTGCCTACAATGAGCAGTTCTTC. Its translation: CASRGRPAYNEQFF. This chain links TRBV28 with TRBJ2-1, with D unresolved. Trimming shortened V by 6 bases and J by 2 bases, and 11 bases separated the two germline ends. This CDR3 is built from 14 residues. The V gene's germline CDR1 is MDHEN and CDR2 SYDVKM.

CDR3 sequence reads: CASSETSGPHYEQYF. The DNA of the CDR3 is TGTGCCAGCAGTGAAACTAGCGGACCACACTACGAGCAGTACTTC. This chain links TRBV6-1 with TRBJ2-7; TRBD2 aligns across 8 bases. CDR3 size: 15 residues. V gave up 2 bases and J gave up 3 bases; unmatched junction bases: 6. Per the germline V gene, CDR1 is MNHNS and CDR2 is SASEGT.

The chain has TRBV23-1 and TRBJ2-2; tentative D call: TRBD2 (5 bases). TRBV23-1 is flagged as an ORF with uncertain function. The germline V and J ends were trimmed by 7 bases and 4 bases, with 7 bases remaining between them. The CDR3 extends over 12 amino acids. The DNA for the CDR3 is TGCGCCAGCAAGAGCGGCACCGGGGAGCTGTTTTTT. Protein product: CASKSGTGELFF.

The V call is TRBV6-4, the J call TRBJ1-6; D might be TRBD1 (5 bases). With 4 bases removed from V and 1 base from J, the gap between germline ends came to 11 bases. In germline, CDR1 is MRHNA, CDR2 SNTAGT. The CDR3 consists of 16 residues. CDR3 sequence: CASSAQGGSYNSPLHF. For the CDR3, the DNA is TGTGCCAGCAGTGCGCAGGGAGGTTCCTATAATTCACCCCTCCACTTT.

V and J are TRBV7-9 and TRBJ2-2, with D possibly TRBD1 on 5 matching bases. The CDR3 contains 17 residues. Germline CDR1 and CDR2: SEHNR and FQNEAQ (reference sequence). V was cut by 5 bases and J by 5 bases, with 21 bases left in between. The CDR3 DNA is TGTGCCAGCAGCCCCCCCCCGAAGGGGCAGAGGACCGGGGAGCTGTTTTTT. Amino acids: CASSPPPKGQRTGELFF.

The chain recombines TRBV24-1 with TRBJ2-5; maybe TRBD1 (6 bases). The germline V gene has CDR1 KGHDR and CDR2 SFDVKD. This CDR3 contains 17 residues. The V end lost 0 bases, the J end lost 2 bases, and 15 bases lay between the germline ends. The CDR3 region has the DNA TGTGCCACCAGTGATTTGCAATCTACTCAGGGGCAAGAGACCCAGTACTTC. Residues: CATSDLQSTQGQETQYF.